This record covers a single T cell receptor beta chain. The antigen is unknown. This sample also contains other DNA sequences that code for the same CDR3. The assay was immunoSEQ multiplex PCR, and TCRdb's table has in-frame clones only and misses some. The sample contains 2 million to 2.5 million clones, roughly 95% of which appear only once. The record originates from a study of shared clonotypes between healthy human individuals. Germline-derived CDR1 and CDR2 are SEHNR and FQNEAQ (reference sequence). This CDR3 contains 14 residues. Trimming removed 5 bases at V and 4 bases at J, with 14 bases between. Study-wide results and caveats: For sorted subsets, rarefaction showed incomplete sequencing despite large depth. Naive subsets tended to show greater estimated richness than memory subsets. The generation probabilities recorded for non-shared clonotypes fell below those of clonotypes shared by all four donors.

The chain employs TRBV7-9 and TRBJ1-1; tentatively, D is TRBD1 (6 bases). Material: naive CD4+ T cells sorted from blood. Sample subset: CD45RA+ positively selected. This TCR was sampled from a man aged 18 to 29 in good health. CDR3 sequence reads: CASSLGGGGTEAFF. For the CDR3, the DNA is TGTGCCAGCAGCCTAGGGGGGGGTGGCACTGAAGCTTTCTTT.